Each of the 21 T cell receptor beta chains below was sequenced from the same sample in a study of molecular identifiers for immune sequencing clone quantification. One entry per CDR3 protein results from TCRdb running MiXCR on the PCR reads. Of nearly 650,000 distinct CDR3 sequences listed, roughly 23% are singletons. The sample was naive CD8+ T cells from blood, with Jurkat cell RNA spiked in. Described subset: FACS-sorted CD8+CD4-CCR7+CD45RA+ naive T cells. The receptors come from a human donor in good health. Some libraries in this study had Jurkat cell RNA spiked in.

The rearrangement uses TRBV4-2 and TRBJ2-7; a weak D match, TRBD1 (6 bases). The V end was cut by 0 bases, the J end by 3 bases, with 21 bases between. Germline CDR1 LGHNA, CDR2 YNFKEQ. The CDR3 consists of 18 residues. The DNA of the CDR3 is TGTGCCAGCAGCCAAGAGAGCTTTTTAGGACAGACCCTCTACGAGCAGTACTTC. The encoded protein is CASSQESFLGQTLYEQYF.

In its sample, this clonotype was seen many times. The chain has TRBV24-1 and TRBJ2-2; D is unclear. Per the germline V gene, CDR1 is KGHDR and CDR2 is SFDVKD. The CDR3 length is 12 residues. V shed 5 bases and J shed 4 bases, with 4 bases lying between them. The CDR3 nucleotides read TGTGCCACCAGTGGAAGCACCGGGGAGCTGTTTTTT. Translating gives CATSGSTGELFF.

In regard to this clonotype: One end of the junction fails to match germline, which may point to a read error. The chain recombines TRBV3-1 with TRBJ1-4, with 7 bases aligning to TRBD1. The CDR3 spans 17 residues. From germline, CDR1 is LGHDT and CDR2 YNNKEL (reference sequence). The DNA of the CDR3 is TGTGCCAGCAGCCCCCGGAACAGGGGATCAACTAATGAAAAACTGGTTTTT. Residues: CASSPRNRGSTNEKLVF.

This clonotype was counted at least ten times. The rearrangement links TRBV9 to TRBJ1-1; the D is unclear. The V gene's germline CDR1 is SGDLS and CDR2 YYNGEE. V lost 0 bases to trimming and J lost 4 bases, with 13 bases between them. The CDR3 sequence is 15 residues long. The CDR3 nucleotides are TGTGCCAGCAGCGTAGATGGGGTGGAGGGCACTGAAGCTTTCTTT. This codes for CASSVDGVEGTEAFF.

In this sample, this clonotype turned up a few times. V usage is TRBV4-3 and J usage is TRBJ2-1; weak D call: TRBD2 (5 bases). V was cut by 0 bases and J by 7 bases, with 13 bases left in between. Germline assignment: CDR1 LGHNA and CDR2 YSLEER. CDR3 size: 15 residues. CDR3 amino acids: CASSQERVPRNEQFF. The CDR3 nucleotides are TGCGCCAGCAGCCAAGAGAGGGTCCCGAGGAATGAGCAGTTCTTC.

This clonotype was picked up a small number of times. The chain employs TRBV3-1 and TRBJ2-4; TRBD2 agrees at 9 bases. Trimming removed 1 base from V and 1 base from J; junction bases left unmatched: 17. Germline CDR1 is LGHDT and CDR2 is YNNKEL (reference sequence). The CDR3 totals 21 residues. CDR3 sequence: CASSQVVAGRIAGAAKNIQYF. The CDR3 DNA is TGTGCCAGCAGCCAAGTGGTGGCTGGTCGGATAGCGGGAGCGGCCAAAAACATTCAGTACTTC.

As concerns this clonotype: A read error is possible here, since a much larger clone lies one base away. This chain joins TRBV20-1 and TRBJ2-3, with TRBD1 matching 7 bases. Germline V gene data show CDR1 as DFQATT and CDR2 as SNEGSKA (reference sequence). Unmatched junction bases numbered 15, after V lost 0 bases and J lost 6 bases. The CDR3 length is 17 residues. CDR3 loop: CSARDDYAGTAHDTQYF. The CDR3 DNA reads TGCAGTGCTAGAGATGACTACGCCGGGACAGCCCACGATACGCAGTATTTT.

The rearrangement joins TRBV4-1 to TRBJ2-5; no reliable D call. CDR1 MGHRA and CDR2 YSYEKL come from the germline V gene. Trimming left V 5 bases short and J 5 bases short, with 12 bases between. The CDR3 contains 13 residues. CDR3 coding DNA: TGCGCCAGCAGCAGTCCACGGACGGAGACCCAGTACTTC. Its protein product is CASSSPRTETQYF.

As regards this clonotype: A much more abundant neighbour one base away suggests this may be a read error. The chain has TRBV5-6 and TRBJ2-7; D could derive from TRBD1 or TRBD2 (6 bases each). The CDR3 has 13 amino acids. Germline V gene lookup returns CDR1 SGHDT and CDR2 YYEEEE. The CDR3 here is CACSFQGRYEQYF. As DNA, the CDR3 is TGTGCCTGCAGCTTCCAGGGGAGGTACGAGCAGTACTTC.

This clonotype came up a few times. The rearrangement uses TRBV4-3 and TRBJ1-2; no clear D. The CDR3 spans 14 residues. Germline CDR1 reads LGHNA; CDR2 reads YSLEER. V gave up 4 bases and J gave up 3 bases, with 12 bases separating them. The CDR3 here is CASSRDVTDYGYTF. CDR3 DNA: TGCGCCAGCAGCCGAGACGTTACTGACTATGGCTACACCTTC.

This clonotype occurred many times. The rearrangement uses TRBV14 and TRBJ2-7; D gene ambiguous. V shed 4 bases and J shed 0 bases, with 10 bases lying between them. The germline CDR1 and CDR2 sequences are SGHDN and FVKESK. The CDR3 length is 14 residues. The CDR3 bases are TGTGCCAGCAGCCCCACGGCGAGCTCCTACGAGCAGTACTTC. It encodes CASSPTASSYEQYF.

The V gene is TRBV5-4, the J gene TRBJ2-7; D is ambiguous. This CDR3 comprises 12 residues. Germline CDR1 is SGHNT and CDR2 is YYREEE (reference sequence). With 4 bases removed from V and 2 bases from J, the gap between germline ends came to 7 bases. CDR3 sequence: CASSQSAYEQYF. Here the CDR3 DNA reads TGTGCCAGCAGCCAGAGCGCCTACGAGCAGTACTTC. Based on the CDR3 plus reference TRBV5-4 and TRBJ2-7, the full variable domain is ETGVTQSPTHLIKTRGQQVTLRCSSQSGHNTVSWYQQALGQGPQFIFQYYREEENGRGNFPPRFSGLQFPNYSSELNVNALELDDSALYLCASSQSAYEQYFGPGTRLTVT.

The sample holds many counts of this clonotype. The CDR3: CASSEFAAGGRGTQYF. CDR3 bases: TGTGCCAGCAGTGAATTTGCGGCAGGGGGGCGAGGGACCCAGTACTTC. The chain joins TRBV25-1 to TRBJ2-5; the D gene is possibly TRBD1 (7 bases). Germline CDR1 MGHDK, CDR2 SYGVNS. CDR3 length: 16 amino acids. V dropped 1 base and J dropped 7 bases, with 19 bases sitting between them.

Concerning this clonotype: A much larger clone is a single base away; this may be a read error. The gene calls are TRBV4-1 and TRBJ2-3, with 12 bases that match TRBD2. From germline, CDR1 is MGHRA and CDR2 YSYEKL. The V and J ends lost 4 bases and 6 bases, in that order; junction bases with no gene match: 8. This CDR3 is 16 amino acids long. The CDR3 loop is CASSRASGGALDTQYF. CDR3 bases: TGCGCCAGCAGCCGAGCTAGCGGGGGGGCCCTTGATACGCAGTATTTT.

In DNA form, the CDR3 reads TGTGCCCATAGGGAGGGAGGGGGGTCCTACAATGAGCAGTTCTTC. Protein product: CAHREGGGSYNEQFF. The chain recombines TRBV12-3 or TRBV12-4 with TRBJ2-1; D possibly corresponds to TRBD2 (7 bases). Trimming shortened V by 11 bases and J by 1 base, and 18 bases separated the two germline ends. CDR3 length: 15 residues.

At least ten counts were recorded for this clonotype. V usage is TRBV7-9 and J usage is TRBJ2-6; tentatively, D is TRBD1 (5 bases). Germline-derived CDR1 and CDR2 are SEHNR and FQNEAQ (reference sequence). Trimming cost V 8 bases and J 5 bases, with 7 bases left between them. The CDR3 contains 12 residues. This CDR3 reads CASPDRANVLTF. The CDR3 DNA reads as TGTGCCAGCCCGGACAGGGCCAACGTCCTGACTTTC.

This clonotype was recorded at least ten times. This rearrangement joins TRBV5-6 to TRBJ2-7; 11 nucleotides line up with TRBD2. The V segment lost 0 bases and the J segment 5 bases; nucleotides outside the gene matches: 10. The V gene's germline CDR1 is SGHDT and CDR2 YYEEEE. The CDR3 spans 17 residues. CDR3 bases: TGTGCCAGCAGCTTGGTGTCTAGCGGGAGGCTAGGTCACGAGCAGTACTTC. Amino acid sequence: CASSLVSSGRLGHEQYF.

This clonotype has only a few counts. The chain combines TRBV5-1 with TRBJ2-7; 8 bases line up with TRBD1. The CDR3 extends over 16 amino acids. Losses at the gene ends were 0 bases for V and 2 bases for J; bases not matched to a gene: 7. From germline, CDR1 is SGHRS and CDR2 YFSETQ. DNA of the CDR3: TGCGCCAGCAGCTTGGAAAACCGGGACAGGACCTACGAGCAGTACTTC. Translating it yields CASSLENRDRTYEQYF.

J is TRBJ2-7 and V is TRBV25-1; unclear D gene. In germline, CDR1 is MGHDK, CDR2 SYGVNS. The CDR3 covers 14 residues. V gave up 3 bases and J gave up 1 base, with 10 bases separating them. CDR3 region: CASSDAGRSYEQYF. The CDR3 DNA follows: TGTGCCAGCAGTGATGCCGGACGATCCTACGAGCAGTACTTC.

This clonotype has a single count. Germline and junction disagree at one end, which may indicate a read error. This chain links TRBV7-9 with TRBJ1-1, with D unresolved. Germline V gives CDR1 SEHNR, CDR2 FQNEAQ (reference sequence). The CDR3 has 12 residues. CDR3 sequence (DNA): TGTGCCAGCAGCACCGTGGCGAATGAAGCTCTCTTT. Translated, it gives CASSTVANEALF.

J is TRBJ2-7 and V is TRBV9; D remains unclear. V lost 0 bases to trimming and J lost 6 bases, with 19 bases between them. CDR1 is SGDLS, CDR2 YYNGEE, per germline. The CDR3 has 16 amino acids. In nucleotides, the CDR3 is TGTGCCAGCAGCGTAGGGCCTCGCGGCGGCATGCTCGAGCAGTACTTC. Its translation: CASSVGPRGGMLEQYF. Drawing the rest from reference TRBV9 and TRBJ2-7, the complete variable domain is DSGVTQTPKHLITATGQRVTLRCSPRSGDLSVYWYQQSLDQGLQFLIQYYNGEERAKGNILERFSAQQFPDLHSELNLSSLELGDSALYFCASSVGPRGGMLEQYFGPGTRLTVT.